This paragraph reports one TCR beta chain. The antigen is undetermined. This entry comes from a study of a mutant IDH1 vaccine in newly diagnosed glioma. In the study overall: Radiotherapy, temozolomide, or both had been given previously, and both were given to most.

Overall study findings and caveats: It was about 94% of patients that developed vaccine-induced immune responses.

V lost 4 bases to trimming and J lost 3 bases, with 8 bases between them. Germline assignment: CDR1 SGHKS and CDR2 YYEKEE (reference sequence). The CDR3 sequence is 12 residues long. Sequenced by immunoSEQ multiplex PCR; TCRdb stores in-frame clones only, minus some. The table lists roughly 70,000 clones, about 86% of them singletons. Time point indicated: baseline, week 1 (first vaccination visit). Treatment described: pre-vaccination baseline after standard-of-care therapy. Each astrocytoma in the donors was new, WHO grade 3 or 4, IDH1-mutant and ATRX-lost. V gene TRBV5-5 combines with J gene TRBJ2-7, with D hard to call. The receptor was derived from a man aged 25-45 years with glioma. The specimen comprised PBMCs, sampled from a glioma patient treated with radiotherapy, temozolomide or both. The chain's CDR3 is CASSTRNYEQYF. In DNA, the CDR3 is TGTGCCAGCAGCACAAGGAACTACGAGCAGTACTTC.